A single sample gave rise to the 12 T cell receptor beta chains below, sequenced in a study of T cell responses to AZD1222 COVID-19 vaccine. The repertoire was sequenced with immunoSEQ multiplex PCR; TCRdb's copy has only in-frame clones and lacks some. The sample contains approximately 80,000 clones, roughly 86% of which appear only once. This sample comprised peripheral blood, obtained on day 0 of MenACWY control vaccination. The receptors come from an adult in good health.

The chain carries TRBV7-2 and TRBJ1-2; D is undetermined. V shed 2 bases and J shed 6 bases, with 13 bases lying between them. The CDR3 runs to 14 residues. Germline V CDR1 and CDR2: SGHTA, FQGNSA. DNA of the CDR3: TGTGCCAGCAGCTTACAAGGGCCGCTCCATGGCTACACCTTC. Its translation is CASSLQGPLHGYTF.

The CDR3 loop is CASTDRDTDTQYF. The CDR3 bases are TGTGCCAGCACCGACAGGGACACAGATACGCAGTATTTT. V usage is TRBV12-3 or TRBV12-4 and J usage is TRBJ2-3; 7 bases agree with TRBD1. This CDR3 has 13 amino acids. After removal of 7 bases from V and 2 bases from J, the junction contained 3 bases not matched to a gene.

V and J are TRBV4-1 and TRBJ1-6, with D possibly matching TRBD1 (6 bases). The V and J ends lost 5 bases and 5 bases respectively, with 16 bases between them. Germline lookup yields CDR1 MGHRA and CDR2 YSYEKL. The CDR3 is 16 amino acids. The CDR3 bases are TGCGCCAGCAGCGAACAGGGCTTTGCGGATAATTCACCCCTCCACTTT. This codes for CASSEQGFADNSPLHF.

The rearrangement links TRBV29-1 to TRBJ2-3, with D perhaps assigned TRBD1 or TRBD2 (5 bases each). The CDR3 sequence is 13 residues long. V was clipped by 0 bases and J by 4 bases, with 8 bases between them. Per the germline V gene, CDR1 is SQVTM and CDR2 is ANQGSEA. CDR3 loop: CSVEDGTPDTQYF. As DNA, the CDR3 is TGCAGCGTTGAAGATGGGACGCCAGATACGCAGTATTTT.

The chain couples TRBV9 to TRBJ1-6; D is undetermined. The CDR3 loop spans 16 amino acids. Germline lookup yields CDR1 SGDLS and CDR2 YYNGEE. Trimming stripped 3 bases from V and 8 bases from J, with 18 bases between. CDR3 nucleotides: TGTGCCAGCAGCGCCGACGGGCCCAGCGGGGATTCACCCCTCCACTTT. This translates into CASSADGPSGDSPLHF.

This chain links TRBV11-3 with TRBJ1-4; maybe TRBD1 (6 bases). The germline gives CDR1 SGHNT, CDR2 YENEEA. V shed 5 bases and J shed 0 bases, with 13 bases lying between them. The CDR3 is 16 residues long. CDR3 sequence reads: CASSRGRRATNEKLFF. The CDR3 region has the DNA TGTGCCAGCAGCAGGGGGAGGAGGGCAACTAATGAAAAACTGTTTTTT.

The CDR3, as DNA: TGTGCCAGCAGCTTGAGTGGGGGTACCACAGATACGCAGTATTTT. It encodes CASSLSGGTTDTQYF. V usage is TRBV7-9 and J usage is TRBJ2-3; D might be TRBD1 or TRBD2, each matching 5 bases. The length of the CDR3 is 15 residues. Germline CDR1 reads SEHNR; CDR2 reads FQNEAQ (reference sequence). Trimming cost V 3 bases and J 2 bases, with 12 bases left between them.

The chain is built from TRBV25-1 and TRBJ2-7, with TRBD1 identical over 7 bases. CDR3 length: 14 amino acids. CDR1 and CDR2 (germline): MGHDK, SYGVNS. The J segment lost 1 base and the V segment lost 7 bases, leaving 7 bases of the junction unmatched. This chain's CDR3 is CASTPTGLSYEQYF. In DNA, the CDR3 is TGTGCCAGCACCCCGACAGGGCTATCCTACGAGCAGTACTTC.

This clone has just one count. This chain joins TRBV18 and TRBJ1-2, with 8 bases fitting TRBD1. J gave up 4 bases and V 3 bases, and 4 bases lay outside the gene matches. The CDR3 totals 14 residues. Germline loops: CDR1 KGHSH, CDR2 LQKENI. The CDR3 sequence: CASSPATGAYGYTF. CDR3 coding DNA: TGTGCCAGCTCACCGGCGACAGGGGCCTATGGCTACACCTTC.

A single count supports this clone. The chain uses TRBV16 and TRBJ1-2, with a possible D match to TRBD1 (5 bases). This CDR3 region has 16 residues. Trimming took off 0 bases at V and 8 bases at J, with 19 bases between the two ends. CDR1 KGHSY and CDR2 FQNENV come from the germline V gene. The CDR3 nucleotides are TGTGCCAGCAGCCAATCCGCGGGCCTGGGGGGAGAGGGCTACACCTTC. Encoded protein: CASSQSAGLGGEGYTF. The full variable domain, rest sourced from reference TRBV16 and TRBJ1-2, is GEEVAQTPKHLVRGEGQKAKLYCAPIKGHSYVFWYQQVLKNEFKFLISFQNENVFDETGMPKERFSAKCLPNSPCSLEIQATKLEDSAVYFCASSQSAGLGGEGYTFGSGTRLTVV.

The rearrangement links TRBV28 to TRBJ1-3; 8 nucleotides align to TRBD1. The CDR3 loop spans 15 amino acids. V was clipped by 6 bases and J by 4 bases; unmatched bases: 8. Germline V gives CDR1 MDHEN, CDR2 SYDVKM. Here the CDR3 DNA reads TGTGCCAGCAGATCGACAGGGGTTAGAGGAAACACCATATATTTT. This translates into CASRSTGVRGNTIYF.

The V and J genes are TRBV18 and TRBJ1-2; 8 positions agree with TRBD1. Per the germline V gene, CDR1 is KGHSH and CDR2 is LQKENI. The CDR3 extends over 14 amino acids. V dropped 6 bases and J dropped 4; count of bases not matched to a gene: 7. CDR3 loop: CASSDRDESYGYTF. The CDR3 coding sequence is TGTGCCAGCTCGGACAGGGACGAAAGCTATGGCTACACCTTC.